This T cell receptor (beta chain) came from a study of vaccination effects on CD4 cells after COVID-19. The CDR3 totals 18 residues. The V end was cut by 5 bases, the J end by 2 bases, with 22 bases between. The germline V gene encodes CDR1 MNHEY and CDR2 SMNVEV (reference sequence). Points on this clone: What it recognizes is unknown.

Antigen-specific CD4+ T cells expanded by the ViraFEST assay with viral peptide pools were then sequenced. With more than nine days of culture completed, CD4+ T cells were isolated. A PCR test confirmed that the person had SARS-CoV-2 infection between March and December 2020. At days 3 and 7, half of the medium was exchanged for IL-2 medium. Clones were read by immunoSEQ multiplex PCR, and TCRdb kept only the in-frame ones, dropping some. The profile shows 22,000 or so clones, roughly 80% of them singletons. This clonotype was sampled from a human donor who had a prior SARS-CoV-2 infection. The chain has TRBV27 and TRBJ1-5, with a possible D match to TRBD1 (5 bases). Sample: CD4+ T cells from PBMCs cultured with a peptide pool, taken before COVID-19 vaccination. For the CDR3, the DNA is TGTGCCAGCAGTCCCTCCGGGACTAATGCATTGGGCAATCAGCCCCAGCATTTT. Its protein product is CASSPSGTNALGNQPQHF.